The 29 T cell receptor beta chains below were found in one sample sequenced in a study of blood T cell repertoires in COVID-19. Assay used: immunoSEQ multiplex PCR; TCRdb lists only in-frame clones, some missing. This table holds 250,000 to 300,000 clones, roughly 86% found once. Sequences were obtained from PBMCs or T cells enriched from blood (not recorded which). The receptors here all came from a woman in her 30s who had recovered from COVID-19.

V and J are TRBV29-1 and TRBJ1-2; D is ambiguous. The V and J ends lost 3 bases and 0 bases respectively, with 11 bases between them. CDR1 and CDR2 from the germline V gene are SQVTM and ANQGSEA. There are 14 residues in the CDR3. CDR3 region: CSVDTAGANYGYTF. CDR3 nucleotides: TGCAGCGTTGATACGGCGGGCGCTAACTATGGCTACACCTTC.

J is TRBJ2-7 and V is TRBV6-5; D is perhaps TRBD1 (5 bases). The CDR3 spans 14 residues. Germline loops: CDR1 MNHEY, CDR2 SVGAGI. V was cut by 5 bases and J by 2 bases, with 13 bases left in between. Written as DNA, the CDR3 is TGTGCCAGCAGTAAGGACACGTTTCCCTACGAGCAGTACTTC. It encodes CASSKDTFPYEQYF.

The chain is built from TRBV6-5 and TRBJ2-1; 8 bases fit TRBD1. The germline V gene has CDR1 MNHEY and CDR2 SVGAGI. V trimming: 6 bases; J trimming: 3 bases; junction bases outside the gene matches: 4. This CDR3 has 14 amino acids. The CDR3 DNA reads TGTGCCAGCAGGCTACAGGGGGTCTACAATGAGCAGTTCTTC. It specifies CASRLQGVYNEQFF.

This chain links TRBV9 with TRBJ2-3; 7 bases are a match to TRBD2. The CDR3 loop spans 14 amino acids. The V and J ends lost 2 bases and 1 base, in that order; junction bases with no gene match: 1. Germline CDR1 is SGDLS and CDR2 is YYNGEE. CDR3 sequence reads: CASSVTSGTDTQYF. DNA of the CDR3: TGTGCCAGCAGCGTCACTAGCGGCACAGATACGCAGTATTTT. Based on the CDR3 plus reference TRBV9 and TRBJ2-3, the full variable domain is DSGVTQTPKHLITATGQRVTLRCSPRSGDLSVYWYQQSLDQGLQFLIQYYNGEERAKGNILERFSAQQFPDLHSELNLSSLELGDSALYFCASSVTSGTDTQYFGPGTRLTVL.

The chain has TRBV6-6 and TRBJ1-6; perhaps TRBD1 as D (5 bases). Trimming removed 6 bases at V and 9 bases at J, with 15 bases between. There are 14 residues in the CDR3. Germline CDR1 is MNHNY and CDR2 is SVGAGI (reference sequence). CDR3 loop: CASRNPDSSSPLHF. CDR3 DNA: TGTGCCAGCAGGAACCCTGACAGTTCTTCACCCCTCCACTTT.

The chain uses TRBV27 and TRBJ2-7; 7 bases are a match to TRBD1. The V segment lost 4 bases and the J segment 2 bases; nucleotides outside the gene matches: 11. This CDR3 spans 16 amino acids. The germline gives CDR1 MNHEY, CDR2 SMNVEV (reference sequence). The CDR3 coding sequence is TGTGCCAGCAGTTCCTCAGCAGGGGGTCCCACCTACGAGCAGTACTTC. Translated: CASSSSAGGPTYEQYF.

J is TRBJ1-6 and V is TRBV28; TRBD1 agrees at 8 bases. Germline-derived CDR1 and CDR2 are MDHEN and SYDVKM. The CDR3 extends over 15 amino acids. The ends lost 6 bases at V and 6 bases at J; junction bases unmatched: 7. The CDR3 loop reads CASRETGATNSPLHF. CDR3 bases: TGTGCCAGCAGAGAGACAGGGGCGACTAATTCACCCCTCCACTTT.

J is TRBJ2-7 and V is TRBV30, with D uncertain. The CDR3 consists of 11 residues. V lost 1 base, J lost 6 bases, and 7 bases lay in between. The germline CDR1 and CDR2 sequences are GTSNPN and SVGIG (reference sequence). DNA for the CDR3: TGTGCCTGGAGTGGGGCTCGCGAGCAGTACTTC. Amino acid sequence: CAWSGAREQYF.

The chain recombines TRBV7-9 with TRBJ1-1; 8 bases map to TRBD1. CDR3 length equals 15 residues. J was trimmed by 2 bases and V by 5 bases; bases with no gene match: 7. Germline CDR1 and CDR2: SEHNR and FQNEAQ (reference sequence). The CDR3 sequence: CASSDRTGLNTEAFF. DNA for the CDR3: TGTGCCAGCAGCGATAGGACAGGGTTAAACACTGAAGCTTTCTTT.

V and J are TRBV6-6 and TRBJ2-2; 9 bases match TRBD1. The length of the CDR3 is 13 residues. Looked up from germline, CDR1 is MNHNY and CDR2 is SVGAGI (reference sequence). In nucleotides, the CDR3 is TGTGTCTTACAGGGGGCGGACACCGGGGAGCTGTTTTTT. As protein: CVLQGADTGELFF.

The genes are TRBV28 and TRBJ1-4; TRBD1 aligns across 10 bases. Trimming cost V 1 base and J 6 bases; bases outside gene matches: 5. The CDR3 loop spans 16 amino acids. Per the germline V gene, CDR1 is MDHEN and CDR2 is SYDVKM. The CDR3 sequence: CASSLSRGTGDEKLFF. CDR3 sequence (DNA): TGTGCCAGCAGTTTATCACGCGGGACAGGGGATGAAAAACTGTTTTTT.

The gene calls are TRBV7-9 and TRBJ1-1, with D possibly being TRBD1 (5 bases). Germline-derived CDR1 and CDR2 are SEHNR and FQNEAQ (reference sequence). The CDR3 loop spans 15 amino acids. Trimming removed 1 base at V and 5 bases at J, with 14 bases between. The CDR3, as DNA: TGTGCCAGCAGCTTAGTCCGGGGGAGCTGGACTGAAGCTTTCTTT. It is translated as CASSLVRGSWTEAFF.

The chain combines TRBV10-3 with TRBJ1-2; 10 nucleotides line up with TRBD1. In germline, CDR1 is ENHRY, CDR2 SYGVKD. The CDR3 runs 15 residues. V gave up 0 bases and J gave up 4 bases; unmatched junction bases: 2. The CDR3: CAISESRTGGYGYTF. Written as DNA, the CDR3 is TGTGCCATCAGTGAGTCCCGGACAGGGGGCTATGGCTACACCTTC.

The chain links TRBV19 to TRBJ1-2; D is perhaps TRBD1 (6 bases). The length of the CDR3 is 14 residues. Germline assignment: CDR1 LNHDA and CDR2 SQIVND (reference sequence). Trimming shortened V by 7 bases and J by 4 bases, and 16 bases separated the two germline ends. This CDR3 reads CASNNRALSYGYTF. CDR3 nucleotide sequence: TGTGCCAGTAACAACAGGGCCTTGTCCTATGGCTACACCTTC.

This chain connects TRBV6-5 to TRBJ1-2; TRBD1 is a possible D gene (5 bases). Trimming pared 6 bases from V and 6 bases from J, leaving 11 bases between. The CDR3 sequence is 12 residues long. CDR1 MNHEY and CDR2 SVGAGI come from the germline V gene. In nucleotides, the CDR3 is TGTGCCAGCAGCTCCAAAGGGGATGGCTACACCTTC. Its translation: CASSSKGDGYTF.

The chain is built from TRBV11-2 and TRBJ2-7; the D is unclear. The germline V and J ends were trimmed by 5 bases and 2 bases, with 7 bases remaining between them. This CDR3 region has 12 residues. CDR1 and CDR2 (germline): SGHAT, FQNNGV. The CDR3, as DNA: TGTGCCAGCAGCCTCTCTCCCTACGAGCAGTACTTC. Translation gives CASSLSPYEQYF. The whole variable domain, remainder taken from reference TRBV11-2 and TRBJ2-7, is EAGVAQSPRYKIIEKRQSVAFWCNPISGHATLYWYQQILGQGPKLLIQFQNNGVVDDSQLPKDRFSAERLKGVDSTLKIQPAKLEDSAVYLCASSLSPYEQYFGPGTRLTVT.

The chain employs TRBV28 and TRBJ2-3, with 8 bases identical to TRBD2. With 3 bases clipped from V and 2 bases from J, the junction kept 16 bases outside the gene matches. This CDR3 is built from 19 residues. Germline CDR1 and CDR2: MDHEN and SYDVKM. The CDR3 nucleotides read TGTGCCAGCAGTTTTCTGGCTAGCGGGCCACTGGGGTACACAGATACGCAGTATTTT. Amino acid sequence: CASSFLASGPLGYTDTQYF.

The rearrangement links TRBV7-2 to TRBJ2-4; weak D call: TRBD1 (5 bases). Germline assignment: CDR1 SGHTA and CDR2 FQGNSA. V lost 5 bases and J lost 0, with 14 bases in between. The CDR3 length is 16 residues. The CDR3 region is CASSPRIDRAKNIQYF. CDR3 DNA sequence: TGTGCCAGCAGCCCCCGCATCGACAGAGCCAAAAACATTCAGTACTTC.

J is TRBJ2-3 and V is TRBV9; TRBD2 agrees at 10 bases. The germline V gene encodes CDR1 SGDLS and CDR2 YYNGEE. The CDR3 totals 17 residues. J gave up 5 bases and V 3 bases, and 12 bases lay outside the gene matches. CDR3 DNA: TGTGCCAGCAGCGCCGTACAAAAGCGGGGGGGCTTAGATACGCAGTATTTT. Protein product: CASSAVQKRGGLDTQYF.

The genes are TRBV18 and TRBJ2-5; 9 bases map to TRBD2. The V gene end was trimmed by 3 bases and the J gene end by 4 bases; junction bases not matched to a gene: 3. The CDR3 is made up of 14 amino acids. Germline assignment: CDR1 KGHSH and CDR2 LQKENI. CDR3 sequence (DNA): TGTGCCAGCTCACCCTCGGGACTAGCAGAGACCCAGTACTTC. Translation gives CASSPSGLAETQYF.

The V and J genes are TRBV2 and TRBJ2-7; 7 bases line up with TRBD2. The V segment lost 4 bases and the J segment 2 bases; nucleotides outside the gene matches: 11. The germline V gene has CDR1 SNHLY and CDR2 FYNNEI. The CDR3 sequence is 16 residues long. The DNA for the CDR3 is TGTGCCAGCAGTGCGAGCCAGGGAAGCGGGACCTACGAGCAGTACTTC. Translating it yields CASSASQGSGTYEQYF. The variable domain in full, completed from reference TRBV2 and TRBJ2-7, reads EPEVTQTPSHQVTQMGQEVILRCVPISNHLYFYWYRQILGQKVEFLVSFYNNEISEKSEIFDDQFSVERPDGSNFTLKIRSTKLEDSAMYFCASSASQGSGTYEQYFGPGTRLTVT.

The CDR3: CASQTGGWGQPQHF. The CDR3 DNA reads TGTGCCAGCCAAACAGGGGGATGGGGTCAGCCCCAGCATTTT. V is TRBV28 and J is TRBJ1-5, with 8 bases lining up with TRBD1. Trimming removed 8 bases from V and 6 bases from J; junction bases left unmatched: 9. Germline-derived CDR1 and CDR2 are MDHEN and SYDVKM. The CDR3 is 14 residues long.

The chain couples TRBV18 to TRBJ2-7; D perhaps matches TRBD2 (6 bases). CDR1 KGHSH and CDR2 LQKENI come from the germline V gene. Trimming took off 3 bases at V and 2 bases at J, with 23 bases between the two ends. The CDR3 has 18 residues. Here the CDR3 reads CASSPDQIRGREAYEQYF. The CDR3 DNA is TGTGCCAGCTCACCTGACCAAATCAGAGGCAGGGAGGCCTACGAGCAGTACTTC. Using reference TRBV18 and TRBJ2-7 for the parts outside the CDR3, the full variable domain is NAGVMQNPRHLVRRRGQEARLRCSPMKGHSHVYWYRQLPEEGLKFMVYLQKENIIDESGMPKERFSAEFPKEGPSILRIQQVVRGDSAAYFCASSPDQIRGREAYEQYFGPGTRLTVT.

The chain employs TRBV7-2 and TRBJ1-3; the D gene is possibly TRBD1 (5 bases). V lost 5 bases and J 0 bases, leaving 14 bases between the germline ends. Germline V gene sequence: CDR1 SGHTA, CDR2 FQGNSA. This CDR3 contains 16 residues. In DNA form, the CDR3 reads TGTGCCAGCAGCCAAGATACAGGTTTCTCTGGAAACACCATATATTTT. It yields the protein CASSQDTGFSGNTIYF.

This clone was recorded once. This chain connects TRBV15 to TRBJ2-3, with D possibly being TRBD1 (6 bases). The germline V gene has CDR1 LNHNV and CDR2 YYDKDF (reference sequence). Trimming removed 3 bases from V and 2 bases from J, with 12 bases in between. The CDR3 covers 15 residues. CDR3 amino acids: CATSRNRVPTDTQYF. CDR3 nucleotides: TGTGCCACCAGCAGGAACAGGGTCCCCACAGATACGCAGTATTTT.

The rearrangement links TRBV27 to TRBJ2-6, with TRBD2 identical over 8 bases. Germline V gene data show CDR1 as MNHEY and CDR2 as SMNVEV (reference sequence). The V gene end was trimmed by 6 bases and the J gene end by 3 bases; junction bases not matched to a gene: 7. This CDR3 has 16 amino acids. CDR3 coding DNA: TGTGCCAGCAGCCCCCTCGGGGGGGTTGGGGCCAACGTCCTGACTTTC. It codes for CASSPLGGVGANVLTF.

V is TRBV7-9 and J is TRBJ1-1, with D unresolved. Trimming took off 1 base at V and 1 base at J, with 7 bases between the two ends. The CDR3 spans 14 residues. The germline CDR1 and CDR2 sequences are SEHNR and FQNEAQ (reference sequence). Here the CDR3 reads CASSLVLRNTEAFF. Here the CDR3 DNA reads TGTGCCAGCAGCTTAGTATTGCGGAACACTGAAGCTTTCTTT.

This sequence joins TRBV27 and TRBJ2-5, with 11 bases that match TRBD2. The germline V gene encodes CDR1 MNHEY and CDR2 SMNVEV (reference sequence). The CDR3 is made up of 19 amino acids. J lost 2 bases, V lost 5 bases, and 16 bases had no gene match. The CDR3 is CASSPLRGTSGTTQETQYF. The CDR3 DNA reads as TGTGCCAGCAGTCCGCTTCGGGGGACTAGCGGAACCACTCAAGAGACCCAGTACTTC.

The chain carries TRBV28 and TRBJ1-5, with D perhaps TRBD1 (6 bases). CDR3 length: 15 residues. CDR1 and CDR2 from the germline V gene are MDHEN and SYDVKM. V lost 6 bases and J lost 7, with 19 bases in between. The CDR3, as DNA: TGTGCCAGCAGCCAGCCCGGCAGGGGACGACAGCCCCAGCATTTT. Residues: CASSQPGRGRQPQHF. Full variable domain (remainder filled in from reference TRBV28 and TRBJ1-5): DVKVTQSSRYLVKRTGEKVFLECVQDMDHENMFWYRQDPGLGLRLIYFSYDVKMKEKGDIPEGYSVSREKKERFSLILESASTNQTSMYLCASSQPGRGRQPQHFGDGTRLSIL.